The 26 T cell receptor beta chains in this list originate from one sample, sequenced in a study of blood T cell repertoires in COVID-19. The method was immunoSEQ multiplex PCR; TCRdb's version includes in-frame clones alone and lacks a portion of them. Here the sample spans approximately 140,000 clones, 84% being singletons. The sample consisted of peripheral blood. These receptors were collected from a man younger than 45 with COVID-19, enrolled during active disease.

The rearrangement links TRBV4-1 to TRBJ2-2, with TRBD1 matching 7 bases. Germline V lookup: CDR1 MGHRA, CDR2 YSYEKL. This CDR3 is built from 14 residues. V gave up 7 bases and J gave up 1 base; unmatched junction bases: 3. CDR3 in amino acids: CASTRTGNTGELFF. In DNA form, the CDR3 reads TGCGCCAGCACCAGGACAGGGAACACCGGGGAGCTGTTTTTT.

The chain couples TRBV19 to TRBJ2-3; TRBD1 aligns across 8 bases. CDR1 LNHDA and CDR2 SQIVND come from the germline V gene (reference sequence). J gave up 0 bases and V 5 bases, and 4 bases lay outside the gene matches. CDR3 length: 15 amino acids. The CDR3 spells CASSGGQASTDTQYF. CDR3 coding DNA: TGTGCCAGTAGTGGGGGACAGGCTAGCACAGATACGCAGTATTTT.

CDR3 sequence: CASSYSGGRYEQYF. As DNA, the CDR3 is TGTGCCAGCAGTTATTCAGGGGGACGATACGAGCAGTACTTC. The chain links TRBV27 to TRBJ2-7, with 7 bases identical to TRBD1. The CDR3 has 14 amino acids. Germline CDR1 and CDR2: MNHEY and SMNVEV (reference sequence). With 4 bases clipped from V and 4 bases from J, the junction kept 7 bases outside the gene matches.

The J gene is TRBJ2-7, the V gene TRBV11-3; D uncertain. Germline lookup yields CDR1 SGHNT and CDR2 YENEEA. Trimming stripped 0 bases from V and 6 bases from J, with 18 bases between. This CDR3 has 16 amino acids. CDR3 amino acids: CASSLELRGAPGEQYF. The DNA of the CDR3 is TGTGCCAGCAGCTTAGAGTTGCGTGGCGCTCCGGGCGAGCAGTACTTC.

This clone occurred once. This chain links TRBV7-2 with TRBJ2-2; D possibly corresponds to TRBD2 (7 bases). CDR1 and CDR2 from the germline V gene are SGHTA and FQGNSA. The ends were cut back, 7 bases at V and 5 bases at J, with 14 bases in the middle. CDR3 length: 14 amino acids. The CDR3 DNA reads TGTGCCAGCAAGGGGGGGGCCCCGACCGGGGAGCTGTTTTTT. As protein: CASKGGAPTGELFF.

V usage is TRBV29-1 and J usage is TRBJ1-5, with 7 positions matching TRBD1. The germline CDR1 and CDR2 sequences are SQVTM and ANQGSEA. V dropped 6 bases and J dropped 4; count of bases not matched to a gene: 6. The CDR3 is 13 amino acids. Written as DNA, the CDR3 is TGCAGCGTCGCGACAGGGTTTAATCAGCCCCAGCATTTT. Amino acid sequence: CSVATGFNQPQHF. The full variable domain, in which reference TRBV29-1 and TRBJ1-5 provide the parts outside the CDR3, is SAVISQKPSRDICQRGTSLTIQCQVDSQVTMMFWYRQQPGQSLTLIATANQGSEATYESGFVIDKFPISRPNLTFSTLTVSNMSPEDSSIYLCSVATGFNQPQHFGDGTRLSIL.

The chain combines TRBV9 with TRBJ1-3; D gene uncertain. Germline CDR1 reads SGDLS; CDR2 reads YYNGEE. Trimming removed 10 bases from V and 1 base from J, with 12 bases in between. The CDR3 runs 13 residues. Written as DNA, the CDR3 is TGTGCCTCCGAGTCCCCGTCTGGAAACACCATATATTTT. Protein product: CASESPSGNTIYF.

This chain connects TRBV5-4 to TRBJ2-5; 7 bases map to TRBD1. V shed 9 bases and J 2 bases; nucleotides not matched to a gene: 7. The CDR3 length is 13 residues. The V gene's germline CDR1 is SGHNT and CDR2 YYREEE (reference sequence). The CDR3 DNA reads TGTGCCATGTTGGGACAGTCTCAAGAGACCCAGTACTTC. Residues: CAMLGQSQETQYF.

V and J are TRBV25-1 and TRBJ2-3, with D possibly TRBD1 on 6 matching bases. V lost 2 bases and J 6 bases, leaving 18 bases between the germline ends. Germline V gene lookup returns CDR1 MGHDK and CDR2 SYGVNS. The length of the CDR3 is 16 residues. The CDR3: CASSEPQGTGQDTQYF. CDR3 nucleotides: TGTGCCAGCAGTGAACCACAGGGAACCGGACAGGATACGCAGTATTTT.

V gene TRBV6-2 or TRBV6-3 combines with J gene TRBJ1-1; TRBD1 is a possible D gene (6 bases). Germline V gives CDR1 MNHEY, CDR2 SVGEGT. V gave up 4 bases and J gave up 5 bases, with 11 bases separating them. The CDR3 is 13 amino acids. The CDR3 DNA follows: TGTGCCAGCAGTTCGCAGGGGCAGACTGAAGCTTTCTTT. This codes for CASSSQGQTEAFF.

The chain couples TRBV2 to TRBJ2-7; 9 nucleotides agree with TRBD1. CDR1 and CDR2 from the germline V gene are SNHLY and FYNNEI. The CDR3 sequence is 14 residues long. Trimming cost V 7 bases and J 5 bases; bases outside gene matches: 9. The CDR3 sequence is CASNRQGVGDEQYF. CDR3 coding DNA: TGTGCCAGCAATAGACAGGGGGTGGGAGACGAGCAGTACTTC.

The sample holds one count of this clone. The CDR3 here is CASSRQGIYGYTF. For the CDR3, the DNA is TGTGCCAGCAGTCGACAGGGCATCTATGGCTACACCTTC. The chain employs TRBV5-4 and TRBJ1-2; 7 bases map to TRBD1. V was pared by 5 bases and J by 4 bases, with 5 bases of the junction left unmatched. The CDR3 loop spans 13 amino acids. Germline assignment: CDR1 SGHNT and CDR2 YYREEE (reference sequence).

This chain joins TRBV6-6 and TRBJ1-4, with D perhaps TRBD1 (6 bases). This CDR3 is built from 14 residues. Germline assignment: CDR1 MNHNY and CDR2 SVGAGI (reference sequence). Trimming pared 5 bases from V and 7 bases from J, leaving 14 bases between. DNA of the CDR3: TGTGCCAGCAGTCCTGGGGGGGCGAGTGAAAAACTGTTTTTT. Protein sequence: CASSPGGASEKLFF.

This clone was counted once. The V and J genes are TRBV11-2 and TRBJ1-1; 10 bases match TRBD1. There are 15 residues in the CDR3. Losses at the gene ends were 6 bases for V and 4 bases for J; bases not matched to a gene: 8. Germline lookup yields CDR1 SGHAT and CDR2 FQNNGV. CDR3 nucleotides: TGTGCCAGCAGTCGAGTCCGGGACAGGGGCACTGAAGCTTTCTTT. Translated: CASSRVRDRGTEAFF.

CDR3 coding DNA: TGCAGTGCTAGTTTAAGACAGGGGGGGAATTCACCCCTCCACTTT. Encoded protein: CSASLRQGGNSPLHF. The V and J genes are TRBV20-1 and TRBJ1-6, with 9 bases lining up with TRBD1. CDR1 DFQATT and CDR2 SNEGSKA come from the germline V gene (reference sequence). With 3 bases clipped from V and 7 bases from J, the junction kept 7 bases outside the gene matches. This CDR3 region has 15 residues.

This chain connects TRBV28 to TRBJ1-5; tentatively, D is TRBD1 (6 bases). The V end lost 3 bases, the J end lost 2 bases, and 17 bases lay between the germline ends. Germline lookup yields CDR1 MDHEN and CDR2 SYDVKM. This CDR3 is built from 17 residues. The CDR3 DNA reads TGTGCCAGCAGTTTTTCCTCGGGGGGCCGCGGCAATCAGCCCCAGCATTTT. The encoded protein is CASSFSSGGRGNQPQHF.

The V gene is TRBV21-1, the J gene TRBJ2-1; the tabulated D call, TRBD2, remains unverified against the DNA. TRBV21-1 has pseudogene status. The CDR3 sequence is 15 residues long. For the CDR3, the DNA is TGTGCCAGAAGAGGGAGGCCCCCTCCCGGTGATGAGCAGTTCTTC. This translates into CARRGRPPPGDEQFF.

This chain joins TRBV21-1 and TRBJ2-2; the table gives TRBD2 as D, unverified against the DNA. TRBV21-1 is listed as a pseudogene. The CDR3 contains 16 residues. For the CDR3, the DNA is TGTGCCAGCAGCAGGGGGACGGAGGCTAGCGCCGGGGAGCTGTTTTTT. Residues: CASSRGTEASAGELFF.

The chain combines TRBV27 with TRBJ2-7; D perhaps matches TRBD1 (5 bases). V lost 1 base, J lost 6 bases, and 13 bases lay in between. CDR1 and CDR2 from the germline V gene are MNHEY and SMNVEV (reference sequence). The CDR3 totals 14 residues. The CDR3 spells CASSLFSGLSEQYF. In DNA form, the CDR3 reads TGTGCCAGCAGTTTATTTTCAGGGTTGAGCGAGCAGTACTTC.

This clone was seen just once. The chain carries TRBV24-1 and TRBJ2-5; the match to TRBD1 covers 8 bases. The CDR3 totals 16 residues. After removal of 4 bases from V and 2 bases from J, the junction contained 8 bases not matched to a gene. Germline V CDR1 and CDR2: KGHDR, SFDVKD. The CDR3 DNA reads TGTGCCACCAGTGACCGCGGACAGGGCGGGCAAGAGACCCAGTACTTC. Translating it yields CATSDRGQGGQETQYF.

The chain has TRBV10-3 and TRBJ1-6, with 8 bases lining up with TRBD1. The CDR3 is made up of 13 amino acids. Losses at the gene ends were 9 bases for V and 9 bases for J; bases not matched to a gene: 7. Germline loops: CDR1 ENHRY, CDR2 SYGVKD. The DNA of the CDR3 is TGTGCCATACGGGGACAGGAGGTTTCACCCCTCCACTTT. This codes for CAIRGQEVSPLHF.

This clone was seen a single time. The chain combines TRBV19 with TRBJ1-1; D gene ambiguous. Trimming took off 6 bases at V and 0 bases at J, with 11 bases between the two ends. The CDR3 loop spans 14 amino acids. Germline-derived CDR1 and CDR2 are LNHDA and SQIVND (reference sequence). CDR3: CASSPRRVNTEAFF. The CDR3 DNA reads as TGTGCCAGTAGCCCCCGTCGGGTGAACACTGAAGCTTTCTTT. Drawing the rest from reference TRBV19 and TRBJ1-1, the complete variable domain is DGGITQSPKYLFRKEGQNVTLSCEQNLNHDAMYWYRQDPGQGLRLIYYSQIVNDFQKGDIAEGYSVSREKKESFPLTVTSAQKNPTAFYLCASSPRRVNTEAFFGQGTRLTVV.

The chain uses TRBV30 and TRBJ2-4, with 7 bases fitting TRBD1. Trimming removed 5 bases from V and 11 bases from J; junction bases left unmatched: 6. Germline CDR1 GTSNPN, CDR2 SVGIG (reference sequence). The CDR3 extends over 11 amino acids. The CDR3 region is CAWETGRFQYF. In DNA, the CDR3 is TGTGCCTGGGAGACAGGGCGCTTTCAGTACTTC.

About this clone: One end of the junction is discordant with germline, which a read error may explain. Here the CDR3 reads CASSEAMGLPTSGSF. The CDR3 DNA reads as TGTGCCAGCAGTGAAGCGATGGGGCTTCCAACCAGCGGGAGCTTC. The rearrangement links TRBV2 to TRBJ2-7; 8 bases line up with TRBD2. CDR3 length equals 15 residues. The germline CDR1 and CDR2 sequences are SNHLY and FYNNEI.

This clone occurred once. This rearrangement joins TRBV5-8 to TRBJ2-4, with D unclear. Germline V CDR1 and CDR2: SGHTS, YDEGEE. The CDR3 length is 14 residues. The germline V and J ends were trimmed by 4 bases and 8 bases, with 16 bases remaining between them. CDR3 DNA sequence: TGTGCCAGCAGCGCCGCGGTAGGCTGGGACATTCAGTACTTC. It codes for CASSAAVGWDIQYF. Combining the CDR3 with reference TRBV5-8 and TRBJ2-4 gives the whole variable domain EAGVTQSPTHLIKTRGQQATLRCSPISGHTSVYWYQQALGLGLQFLLWYDEGEERNRGNFPPRFSGRQFPNYSSELNVNALELEDSALYLCASSAAVGWDIQYFGAGTRLSVL.

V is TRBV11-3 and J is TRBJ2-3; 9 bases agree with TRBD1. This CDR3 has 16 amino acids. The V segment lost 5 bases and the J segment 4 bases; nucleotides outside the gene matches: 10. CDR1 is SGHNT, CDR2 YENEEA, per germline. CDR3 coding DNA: TGTGCCAGCAGCCCGAGGGCGGGACAGGGCGCAGATACGCAGTATTTT. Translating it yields CASSPRAGQGADTQYF.